These T cell receptor beta chains were read from a single sample in a study of cytomegalovirus exposure and HLA in healthy donors. Assay used: immunoSEQ multiplex PCR; TCRdb lists only in-frame clones, some missing. This sample carries under 200,000 clones, approximately 82% of them seen once, and the ten largest clones take around 8%. The sequencing sample was made of PBMCs. The receptors originated from a woman between 40 and 50 years old in good health and CMV-seropositive. Both conserved end residues are part of each CDR3.

CDR3 protein: CASSIRERNTGELFF; J gene: TRBJ2-2; CDR3 length: 15; V gene: TRBV19
CDR3 protein: CASSLDGATYGELFF; J gene: TRBJ2-2; CDR3 length: 15; V gene: TRBV5-1
CDR3 protein: CASSYGLAGSYEQYF; J gene: TRBJ2-7; CDR3 length: 15; V gene: TRBV6-5
CDR3 protein: CANSLLPGGYNEQFF; J gene: TRBJ2-1; CDR3 length: 15; V gene: TRBV5-1
CDR3 protein: CASLSRGSYNEQFF; J gene: TRBJ2-1; CDR3 length: 14; V gene: TRBV6-1
CDR3 protein: CASSEWGGQGARNEQFF; J gene: TRBJ2-1; CDR3 length: 17; V gene: TRBV2
CDR3 protein: CASSSSDRGEGYEQYF; J gene: TRBJ2-7; CDR3 length: 16; V gene: TRBV19
CDR3 protein: CASILNNRGEAFF; J gene: TRBJ1-1; CDR3 length: 13; V gene: TRBV6-6
CDR3 protein: CASSSQTTSGRRRELFF; J gene: TRBJ2-2; CDR3 length: 17; V gene: TRBV5-1
CDR3 protein: CAIGAGSSYEQYF; J gene: TRBJ2-7; CDR3 length: 13; V gene: TRBV10-3
CDR3 protein: CASSFGTSGRNEQFF; J gene: TRBJ2-1; CDR3 length: 15; V gene: TRBV7-9
CDR3 protein: CASSPPRGQETQYF; J gene: TRBJ2-5; CDR3 length: 14; V gene: TRBV6-6
CDR3 protein: CASSRTATLYQETQYF; J gene: TRBJ2-5; CDR3 length: 16; V gene: TRBV7-9
CDR3 protein: CASRDSRNYMNTEAFF; J gene: TRBJ1-1; CDR3 length: 16; V gene: TRBV19
CDR3 protein: CASSPSGNQPQHF; J gene: TRBJ1-5; CDR3 length: 13; V gene: TRBV7-9
CDR3 protein: CASSPRDLGLTNEKLFF; J gene: TRBJ1-4; CDR3 length: 17; V gene: TRBV18
CDR3 protein: CASSRDLEETQYF; J gene: TRBJ2-5; CDR3 length: 13; V gene: TRBV10-1
CDR3 protein: CASSITGEAGNIQYF; J gene: TRBJ2-4; CDR3 length: 15; V gene: TRBV19
CDR3 protein: CATSRSQGKETQYF; J gene: TRBJ2-5; CDR3 length: 14; V gene: TRBV15
CDR3 protein: CASSLSRVALETQYF; J gene: TRBJ2-5; CDR3 length: 15; V gene: TRBV27
CDR3 protein: CASSIGTVSNQPQHF; J gene: TRBJ1-5; CDR3 length: 15; V gene: TRBV5-5
CDR3 protein: CASSFSNNRYNEQFF; J gene: TRBJ2-1; CDR3 length: 15; V gene: TRBV7-8
CDR3 protein: CASSPPGTYGYTF; J gene: TRBJ1-2; CDR3 length: 13; V gene: TRBV7-2
CDR3 protein: CAWSVGGSTDTRYF; J gene: TRBJ2-3; CDR3 length: 14; V gene: TRBV30
CDR3 protein: CASSQRDRSTDTQYF; J gene: TRBJ2-3; CDR3 length: 15; V gene: TRBV7-2
CDR3 protein: CASSVSRESSYNEQFF; J gene: TRBJ2-1; CDR3 length: 16; V gene: TRBV9
CDR3 protein: CSASWAGAPYEQYF; J gene: TRBJ2-7; CDR3 length: 14; V gene: TRBV29-1
CDR3 protein: CASSPRQGAFNEQFF; J gene: TRBJ2-1; CDR3 length: 15; V gene: TRBV6-1
CDR3 protein: CASSRPDSGFGEQFF; J gene: TRBJ2-1; CDR3 length: 15; V gene: TRBV5-6
CDR3 protein: CASSPGVNYEQYF; J gene: TRBJ2-7; CDR3 length: 13; V gene: TRBV9
CDR3 protein: CASTSRRGGPKGYEQFF; J gene: TRBJ2-1; CDR3 length: 17; V gene: TRBV9
CDR3 protein: CASSDQGAFETQYF; J gene: TRBJ2-5; CDR3 length: 14; V gene: TRBV6-1
CDR3 protein: CASSLYSGRAGGELFF; J gene: TRBJ2-2; CDR3 length: 16; V gene: TRBV11-2
CDR3 protein: CASKQGSQPQHF; J gene: TRBJ1-5; CDR3 length: 12; V gene: TRBV6-1
CDR3 protein: CASGGGRAWGTNEQFF; J gene: TRBJ2-1; CDR3 length: 16; V gene: TRBV27
CDR3 protein: CASSPTGLNEQFF; J gene: TRBJ2-1; CDR3 length: 13; V gene: TRBV11-2
CDR3 protein: CASSAGTDFYGYTF; J gene: TRBJ1-2; CDR3 length: 14; V gene: TRBV5-1
CDR3 protein: CAWSSGTDNSPLHF; J gene: TRBJ1-6; CDR3 length: 14; V gene: TRBV30
CDR3 protein: CASSPLLAGGHEQYF; J gene: TRBJ2-7; CDR3 length: 15; V gene: TRBV14
CDR3 protein: CAGRARLNSYNEQFF; J gene: TRBJ2-1; CDR3 length: 15; V gene: TRBV30
CDR3 protein: CASSSETGPYEQYF; J gene: TRBJ2-7; CDR3 length: 14; V gene: TRBV5-6
CDR3 protein: CASSSFSGGNNEQFF; J gene: TRBJ2-1; CDR3 length: 15; V gene: TRBV6-4
CDR3 protein: CASSFNFLADNTGELFF; J gene: TRBJ2-2; CDR3 length: 17; V gene: TRBV5-1
CDR3 protein: CASSLDRGLETQYF; J gene: TRBJ2-5; CDR3 length: 14; V gene: TRBV7-9
CDR3 protein: CASSFAGTGAGGYTF; J gene: TRBJ1-2; CDR3 length: 15; V gene: TRBV5-8
CDR3 protein: CASSERAGRVSGELFF; J gene: TRBJ2-2; CDR3 length: 16; V gene: TRBV2
CDR3 protein: CAISEWRLAGDDTQYF; J gene: TRBJ2-3; CDR3 length: 16; V gene: TRBV10-3
CDR3 protein: CAIRGSGEGNQPQHF; J gene: TRBJ1-5; CDR3 length: 15; V gene: TRBV10-3
CDR3 protein: CASSPQGAGNQPQHF; J gene: TRBJ1-5; CDR3 length: 15; V gene: TRBV18
CDR3 protein: CASRQLYSNQPQHF; J gene: TRBJ1-5; CDR3 length: 14; V gene: TRBV10-1
CDR3 protein: CSVEAIQTDTQYF; J gene: TRBJ2-3; CDR3 length: 13; V gene: TRBV29-1
CDR3 protein: CASSPEGAEQYF; J gene: TRBJ2-7; CDR3 length: 12; V gene: TRBV5-1
CDR3 protein: CASSPQIGNSNQPQHF; J gene: TRBJ1-5; CDR3 length: 16; V gene: TRBV7-2
CDR3 protein: CASSGQGRGNTEAFF; J gene: TRBJ1-1; CDR3 length: 15; V gene: TRBV5-4
CDR3 protein: CASSRQGIRAYGYTF; J gene: TRBJ1-2; CDR3 length: 15; V gene: TRBV6-1
CDR3 protein: CASSPGQGGEKLFF; J gene: TRBJ1-4; CDR3 length: 14; V gene: TRBV18
CDR3 protein: CASSLSPPTARTEQYF; J gene: TRBJ2-7; CDR3 length: 16; V gene: TRBV7-8